The text below deals with one T cell receptor (beta chain). The CDR3 loop spans 13 amino acids. Germline V gives CDR1 SGDLS, CDR2 YYNGEE. The germline V and J ends were trimmed by 0 bases and 2 bases, with 6 bases remaining between them. The authors reverse transcribed about 0.5 to 1 ug RNA with random hexamers. One entry per CDR3 protein results from TCRdb running MiXCR on the immunoSEQ multiplex PCR reads. The sample includes around 190,000 distinct CDR3 sequences, approximately 95% seen only once; the top ten take about 0.16%. These data belong to a study of CD8 T cells in Susac syndrome. The chain links TRBV9 to TRBJ2-7; D unresolved. The sample comprised CD8+ T cells from PBMCs. This sequence originates from a human donor with multiple sclerosis. Written as DNA, the CDR3 is TGTGCCAGCAGCGTAGCGACTGCCTACGAGCAGTACTTC. It translates to CASSVATAYEQYF. Complete variable domain (other parts from reference TRBV9 and TRBJ2-7): DSGVTQTPKHLITATGQRVTLRCSPRSGDLSVYWYQQSLDQGLQFLIQYYNGEERAKGNILERFSAQQFPDLHSELNLSSLELGDSALYFCASSVATAYEQYFGPGTRLTVT.